This entry is about one TCR beta chain. This record belongs to a study of beta chain features in type 1 diabetes. V shed 5 bases, J shed 6 bases, and the junction held 8 bases outside the gene matches. Germline V gene data show CDR1 as SGHTA and CDR2 as FQGNSA. The CDR3 runs to 14 residues. The entirety of the isolated RNA underwent reverse transcription, so expressed TCRB transcripts were sequenced. Clones were sequenced by immunoSEQ multiplex PCR, and TCRdb holds only the in-frame ones, with some missing. The repertoire has over 120,000 clones, nearly 9.5% of them found once; the top ten carry approximately 0.68%.

The TCR originated in a man aged 18 to 29 in good health. The genes are TRBV7-2 and TRBJ1-1; 8 nucleotides align to TRBD1. Sequenced input: central memory CD4+ T cells from blood. The DNA for the CDR3 is TGTGCCAGCAGCGCCCAGGGGGCTGTCGCTGAAGCTTTCTTT. Translation: CASSAQGAVAEAFF.